This T cell receptor (beta chain) comes out of a study of Graves' ophthalmopathy and Graves' hyperthyroidism. Hyperthyroidism showing no ophthalmopathy within 18 months of follow-up was stable. Other autoimmune disease, uncontrolled infection, pregnancy and lactation led to exclusion. The CDR3 sequence is 14 residues long. Trimming stripped 5 bases from V and 3 bases from J, with 13 bases between. Germline V gene sequence: CDR1 SNHLY, CDR2 FYNNEI. This clonotype was detected ten times or more. The antigen is not known. Study-level results: In blood, most expanded thyroid clonotypes above 0.001 frequency were also detected.

The authors amplified TCR beta CDR3 regions from RNA transcripts. Second-round multiplex PCR came after first-round RT-PCR with HTBI primers. Each CDR3 protein gets one entry after TCRdb re-called the multiplex PCR reads with MiXCR. This table holds about 380,000 distinct CDR3 sequences, less than 20% found once. The J gene is TRBJ1-2, the V gene TRBV2; possibly TRBD1 for D (6 bases). This receptor was taken from a woman between 18 and 30 years old with stable Graves' hyperthyroidism. The specimen sequenced was peripheral blood. The CDR3 DNA sequence: TGTGCCAGCAGTTATCAGGGGATCGACTATGGCTACACCTTC. Translating it yields CASSYQGIDYGYTF.